This is a list of T cell receptor beta chains from one sample in a study of T-cell reconstitution after alpha-beta-depleted transplantation in children. TCRdb reanalysed the PCR reads using MiXCR and keeps one entry per CDR3 protein. Of 250,000 to 300,000 distinct CDR3 sequences listed, 9.5% to 10% are singletons. The source material was PBMCs from the stem cell graft donor, sampled from the stem cell graft. The origin of the receptors is a human donor who donated a stem cell graft to a child with SCID. Both conserved end residues are part of each CDR3. A D gene is named only where the DNA matches it firmly. Where a row states a size, it is once, few, many or the class of an expanded clone; other rows omit it.

V gene	J gene	D gene	clone size	CDR3 protein	CDR3 DNA
TRBV25-1	TRBJ2-1	-	-	CASSEVANYNEQFF	TGTGCCAGCAGTGAAGTGGCGAATTACAATGAGCAGTTCTTC
TRBV11-2	TRBJ1-2	-	-	CASSLGGVRDYGYTF	TGTGCCAGCAGCTTAGGGGGGGTAAGGGACTATGGCTACACCTTC
TRBV2	TRBJ1-4	-	few	CASSEALRWEELNEKLFF	TGTGCCAGCAGTGAAGCGCTTCGGTGGGAGGAGTTGAATGAAAAACTGTTTTTT
TRBV29-1	TRBJ2-5	-	-	CSVVRGGGETQYF	TGCAGCGTTGTCAGGGGGGGAGGAGAGACCCAGTACTTC
TRBV5-1	TRBJ2-7	TRBD1	many	CASSVGTGGVYEQYF	TGCGCCAGCAGCGTCGGGACAGGGGGCGTCTACGAGCAGTACTTC
TRBV5-5	TRBJ2-2	-	few	CASSFYQTNTGELFF	TGTGCCAGCAGCTTTTACCAAACGAACACCGGGGAGCTGTTTTTT
TRBV9	TRBJ1-2	-	few	CASSGFGGKTYGYTF	TGTGCCAGCAGCGGTTTCGGGGGCAAAACCTATGGCTACACCTTC
TRBV20-1	TRBJ1-2	-	-	CSARDDGGGYGYTF	TGCAGTGCTAGAGATGACGGGGGAGGCTATGGCTACACCTTC
TRBV12-3/TRBV12-4	TRBJ1-2	-	many	CASSFGPLRQAFGYTF	TGTGCCAGCAGTTTTGGCCCTCTAAGACAGGCCTTTGGCTACACCTTC
TRBV6-1	TRBJ2-2	-	-	CASSIKGITGELFF	TGTGCCAGCAGTATAAAGGGGATTACCGGGGAGCTGTTTTTT
TRBV18	TRBJ1-4	TRBD1	-	CASSQTTGATNEKLFF	TGTGCCAGCTCACAGACCACAGGGGCAACTAATGAAAAACTGTTTTTT
TRBV12-3/TRBV12-4	TRBJ1-1	TRBD1	few	CASSPRTGLNTEAFF	TGTGCCAGCAGCCCACGGACAGGGTTGAACACTGAAGCTTTCTTT
TRBV21-1	TRBJ2-1	-	few	CASRNGTFFTFF	TGTGCCAGCAGGAACGGGACCTTCTTCACGTTCTTC
TRBV9	TRBJ1-2	TRBD1	-	CASSAGTGGLANYGYTF	TGTGCCAGCAGCGCCGGGACAGGGGGCCTAGCTAACTATGGCTACACCTTC
TRBV7-8	TRBJ2-7	TRBD1	few	CASSAGTAFSYEQYF	TGTGCCAGCAGCGCCGGGACAGCTTTTTCCTACGAGCAGTACTTC
TRBV4-1	TRBJ2-7	-	-	CASSQDDYEQYF	TGCGCCAGCAGCCAGGATGACTACGAGCAGTACTTC
TRBV29-1	TRBJ1-2	TRBD1	many	CSARTGVYGYTF	TGCAGCGCTAGGACAGGCGTCTATGGCTACACCTTC
TRBV15	TRBJ2-6	-	-	CATSRAFSGVEVSGANVLTF	TGTGCCACCAGCAGAGCTTTTTCCGGGGTCGAGGTCTCTGGGGCCAACGTCCTGACTTTC
TRBV5-1	TRBJ1-4	-	few	CASSLRGDESEKLFF	TGCGCCAGCAGCTTGAGAGGGGACGAGAGCGAAAAACTGTTTTTT
TRBV6-5	TRBJ1-3	-	-	CASSYQGNTGNTIYF	TGTGCCAGCAGTTACCAAGGGAACACTGGAAACACCATATATTTT
TRBV2	TRBJ2-4	-	many	CASSWGKNIQYF	TGTGCCAGCAGTTGGGGCAAAAACATTCAGTACTTC
TRBV7-2	TRBJ2-2	-	-	CASSSTGLAGELFF	TGTGCCAGCAGCTCTACAGGTCTGGCCGGGGAGCTGTTTTTT
TRBV6-5	TRBJ1-2	-	many	CASSSEGGGNYGYTF	TGTGCCAGCAGCTCTGAAGGGGGGGGCAACTATGGCTACACCTTC
TRBV11-2	TRBJ1-3	-	many	CASSEQGSGNTIYF	TGTGCCAGCAGTGAACAGGGCTCTGGAAACACCATATATTTT
TRBV20-1	TRBJ2-5	TRBD2	few	CSAPGTSGGIKETQYF	TGCAGTGCTCCCGGGACTAGCGGGGGGATTAAAGAGACCCAGTACTTC
TRBV7-9	TRBJ2-5	-	-	CASSSRGAGIQTQYF	TGTGCCAGCAGCTCGCGCGGGGCGGGGATACAGACCCAGTACTTC
TRBV12-3/TRBV12-4	TRBJ1-6	-	many	CASSLGRNNSPLHF	TGTGCCAGCAGTTTAGGTAGAAATAATTCACCCCTCCACTTT
TRBV12-3/TRBV12-4	TRBJ2-2	TRBD1	-	CASSANRGTGELFF	TGTGCCAGCAGCGCTAACAGGGGCACCGGGGAGCTGTTTTTT
TRBV5-4	TRBJ2-5	-	many	CASSPTDQETQYF	TGTGCCAGCAGCCCGACTGACCAAGAGACCCAGTACTTC
TRBV10-1	TRBJ2-2	-	few	CASSESGALRTGELFF	TGCGCCAGCAGTGAGTCAGGGGCACTTAGGACCGGGGAGCTGTTTTTT
TRBV6-1	TRBJ1-6	TRBD1	-	CATRDSSYNSPLHF	TGTGCCACCCGGGACAGCTCCTATAATTCACCCCTCCACTTT
TRBV10-2	TRBJ2-1	-	-	CASSEMTSYNEQFF	TGCGCCAGCAGTGAAATGACGAGCTACAATGAGCAGTTCTTC
TRBV4-1	TRBJ1-5	-	few	CASSQDWTDQPQHF	TGCGCCAGCAGCCAGGACTGGACGGATCAGCCCCAGCATTTT
TRBV20-1	TRBJ1-5	TRBD1	few	CSARDPGQGRSQPQHF	TGCAGTGCTAGAGATCCCGGACAGGGAAGGAGTCAGCCCCAGCATTTT
TRBV12-3/TRBV12-4	TRBJ2-3	-	-	CAGGSTDTQYF	TGTGCTGGGGGTAGCACAGATACGCAGTATTTT
TRBV7-9	TRBJ2-7	-	many	CASSPSRERYEQYF	TGTGCCAGCAGCCCGTCCAGGGAAAGATACGAGCAGTACTTC
TRBV2	TRBJ2-7	-	-	CASRQSSEQYF	TGTGCCAGCAGACAGAGCTCCGAGCAGTACTTC
TRBV20-1	TRBJ2-7	-	-	CSARGSGDFVFGQYF	TGCAGTGCTAGAGGTTCGGGGGACTTCGTCTTTGGGCAGTACTTC
TRBV30	TRBJ2-3	-	few	CAWSRAGPSVADTQYF	TGTGCCTGGAGTCGCGCCGGGCCTTCGGTCGCAGATACGCAGTATTTT
TRBV2	TRBJ1-5	TRBD1	-	CASSPGTGGPNSNQPQHF	TGTGCCAGCAGCCCCGGGACAGGGGGCCCTAATAGCAATCAGCCCCAGCATTTT
TRBV5-1	TRBJ1-1	-	few	CASSLVGLMNTEAFF	TGCGCCAGCAGCTTGGTAGGGCTCATGAACACTGAAGCTTTCTTT
TRBV20-1	TRBJ2-7	-	-	CSARAGLSYEQYF	TGCAGTGCTAGAGCGGGGCTCTCCTACGAGCAGTACTTC
TRBV10-2	TRBJ2-3	TRBD1	-	CASSERNRGLADTQYF	TGCGCCAGCAGTGAAAGAAACAGGGGGCTGGCAGATACGCAGTATTTT
TRBV10-3	TRBJ2-1	TRBD1	many	CAITRGTGSNNEQFF	TGTGCCATCACCCGAGGGACAGGGAGTAACAATGAGCAGTTCTTC
TRBV7-9	TRBJ2-2	-	-	CASPVTGELFF	TGTGCCAGCCCCGTCACCGGGGAGCTGTTTTTT